The 22 T cell receptor gamma chains given below trace back to one sample, sequenced in a study of γδ T cells in repeated Plasmodium falciparum infection. TCRdb re-called clones from the multiplex PCR reads using CATT. The sample consists of around 24,000 gamma-chain clones, 3% of them appearing once. Flow sorting of PBMC yielded separate Vgamma9/Vdelta2+ and Vdelta2-negative gammadelta T cell populations for bulk repertoire analysis. Sequenced material: gamma-delta T cells from blood. All receptors derive from a pool of human donors (malaria-infected and uninfected, not separated).

This clone was detected only a few times. The protein recorded in TCRdb matches a much larger clone and deviates from this DNA's translation at residue 13, suggesting a read error; the protein here is obtained by translating the DNA. The V gene is TRGV9, but the J gene lacks a call. This CDR3 comprises 15 residues. Germline lookup yields CDR1 GITISATS and CDR2 ISYDGTV (reference sequence). The CDR3 DNA reads as TGTGCCTTGTGGGAGGTGAAAGTGTCTGATTGGATCAGGACGTTT. Translating it yields CALWEVKVSDWIRTF.

About this clone: This DNA's translation and the protein TCRdb lists, from a much larger clone, do not match at residue 6, likely due to a read error; the protein shown is translated from the DNA. The chain has TRGV9 and TRGJP. The J gene was missing in TCRdb and was found by matching the end of the DNA to germline. Per germline, CDR1 GITISATS and CDR2 ISYDGTV (reference sequence). The CDR3 is made up of 18 amino acids. Germline trimming cut 3 bases from V and 5 bases from J; bases unmatched to any gene: 10. CDR3 sequence reads: CALWEIRGEELGKKIKVF. The CDR3 coding sequence is TGTGCCTTGTGGGAGATTCGAGGGGAAGAGTTGGGCAAAAAAATCAAGGTATTT.

Points on this clone: TCRdb's protein, taken from a much larger clone, differs from this DNA's translation at residue 11, likely owing to a read error; the protein displayed comes from the DNA. The chain links TRGV4 to TRGJ1 or TRGJ2. The J gene was not available in TCRdb and was assigned here by matching the DNA to germline segments. Germline CDR1 reads EGSTGY; CDR2 reads YDSYTSSV. CDR3 length: 14 amino acids. The CDR3 protein is CATWDETRYYRKLF. The CDR3 nucleotides are TGTGCCACCTGGGATGAGACCCGTTATTATAGGAAACTCTTT.

This clone showed up many times. J is TRGJ1 or TRGJ2 and V is TRGV4. No J segment appears in TCRdb, so it was assigned here by matching the sequence to germline. CDR3 size: 12 residues. The germline V gene encodes CDR1 EGSTGY and CDR2 YDSYTSSV. Losses at the gene ends were 6 bases for V and 7 bases for J; bases not matched to a gene: 9. The CDR3 DNA is TGTGCCACCTGGCCGGGTGGGTATAAGAAACTCTTT. This sequence encodes CATWPGGYKKLF.

This clone was seen ten or more times. The protein TCRdb lists belongs to a much larger clone and differs from this DNA's translation at residue 8, which points to a read error; the protein shown is made from the DNA. The chain joins TRGV2 to TRGJ1 or TRGJ2. The CDR3 consists of 13 residues. Germline assignment: CDR1 EGSNGY and CDR2 YDSYNSKV. Losses at the gene ends were 0 bases for V and 6 bases for J; bases not matched to a gene: 5. The CDR3 loop reads CATWDGLCYKKLF. The CDR3 DNA sequence: TGTGCCACCTGGGACGGGCTCTGTTATAAGAAACTCTTT.

This clone has at least ten counts. The amino acid sequence in TCRdb belongs to a much larger clone and departs from this DNA's translation at residue 6, likely a sequencing read error; the sequence shown is translated from the DNA. The chain employs TRGV9 and TRGJ1 or TRGJ2. The germline gives CDR1 GITISATS, CDR2 ISYDGTV (reference sequence). Trimming cost V 4 bases and J 3 bases; bases outside gene matches: 12. This CDR3 contains 15 residues. CDR3 DNA: TGTGCCTTGTGGGAAGCCTTACTGCCTTATTATAAGAAACTCTTT. It yields the protein CALWEALLPYYKKLF.

Comments on this clone: The mismatch at residue 9 between this DNA's translation and the TCRdb protein of a much larger clone likely reflects a read error; the protein shown is translated from the DNA. The chain links TRGV9 to TRGJ1 or TRGJ2. TCRdb supplies no J gene; here it was assigned by aligning the nucleotide sequence to germline. Per the germline V gene, CDR1 is GITISATS and CDR2 is ISYDGTV (reference sequence). The CDR3 sequence is 14 residues long. The junction had 10 bases not matched to a gene; V was cut back by 2 bases and J by 6 bases. CDR3 amino acids: CALWEAVGCYKKLF. In DNA form, the CDR3 reads TGTGCCTTGTGGGAGGCTGTGGGGTGTTATAAGAAACTCTTT.

This clone appeared many times. A far larger clone is only one base removed, so a read error is likely. Additional DNA sequences in this sample encode the identical CDR3. The chain has TRGV5 and TRGJ1 or TRGJ2. From germline, CDR1 is VINAFY and CDR2 YDVSNSKD. The CDR3 loop spans 15 amino acids. The CDR3 DNA sequence: TGTGCCACCTGGGACAGGCCGGTTGATTATTATAAGAAGCTCTTT. It encodes CATWDRPVDYYKKLF.

Comments on this clone: With only one base between it and a far larger clone, this is likely a read error. Because the CDR3's place on the DNA is in doubt, the DNA is left out and the CDR3 is given as listed by TCRdb. With the J gene uncalled, the V gene is TRGV5. Germline V gene sequence: CDR1 VINAFY, CDR2 YDVSNSKD. Including both end residues, the CDR3 is 32 amino acids long. The CDR3 loop reads CATWDRLGIIRNSLAVEQHLLSQVSIGRIQHF.

Many counts were recorded for this clone. A far larger clone is a single base away, which makes a read error likely. The same CDR3 is also encoded by other DNA sequences in this sample. This chain uses TRGV9 with TRGJ1 or TRGJ2. TCRdb lists no J gene, so it was determined here by aligning the DNA to germline. The CDR3 covers 12 residues. The germline gives CDR1 GITISATS, CDR2 ISYDGTV (reference sequence). The CDR3 loop is CALWEADYKKLF. DNA for the CDR3: TGTGCCCTGTGGGAGGCGGATTATAAGAAACTCTTT.

This clone showed up many times. Only one base separates this from a far larger clonotype, so it likely reflects a read error. The same CDR3 is also encoded by other DNA sequences in this sample. CDR3 loop: CATWDSDKKLF. DNA of the CDR3: TGTGCCACCTGGGATAGCGATAAGAAACTCTTT. The chain recombines TRGV8 with TRGJ1 or TRGJ2. In the absence of a J gene in TCRdb, the DNA was matched to germline to assign it here. The CDR3 sequence is 11 residues long. Trimming took 1 base from V and 8 from J; bases not matched to a gene: 2. Per the germline V gene, CDR1 is VENAVY and CDR2 is YDSYNSRV.

Only a few counts were recorded for this clone. TCRdb attributes to this sequence the protein of a much larger clone, which differs from the DNA translation at residue 13; a read error is likely, and the protein displayed is translated from the DNA. J is TRGJ1 or TRGJ2 and V is TRGV9. The J gene is absent in TCRdb and was assigned here via DNA matching to germline. V lost 0 bases to trimming and J lost 2 bases; unmatched junction nucleotides: 19. This CDR3 has 19 amino acids. Germline loops: CDR1 GITISATS, CDR2 ISYDGTV (reference sequence). The CDR3 DNA follows: TGTGCCTTGTGGGAGGTGCCTATTGATCGACTAGAGGATTATTATAAGAAACTCTTT. Translating it yields CALWEVPIDRLEDYYKKLF.

This clone has a count of ten or more. The protein TCRdb gives is from a much larger clone and does not agree with this DNA's translation at residue 9, likely a read error; the protein shown here comes from the DNA. The genes are TRGV9 and TRGJ1 or TRGJ2. Because TCRdb records no J gene, it was assigned here through a match of the DNA to germline. Per germline, CDR1 GITISATS and CDR2 ISYDGTV (reference sequence). The CDR3 totals 12 residues. CDR3 in amino acids: CALRLNYYRKLF. CDR3 sequence (DNA): TGTGCCTTGCGCCTGAATTATTATAGGAAACTCTTT.

As regards this clone: This probably arose from a read error, given a far larger clone one base away. The same CDR3 also results from other DNA sequences found in this sample. V gene assignment gives TRGV9, but the J gene was left uncalled. The CDR3 covers 17 residues. Germline-derived CDR1 and CDR2 are GITISATS and ISYDGTV (reference sequence). CDR3 bases: TGTGCCTTGTGGGAGGTGCTCTGTGAGTTGGGCAAAAAAATCAAGGTGTTT. Its protein is CALWEVLCELGKKIKVF.

This clone was seen repeatedly, ten times or more. A far larger clone is one nucleotide away, so this likely arose from a read error. Other DNA sequences in this specimen translate into the identical CDR3. The V segment is TRGV9, and no J call was made. Germline lookup yields CDR1 GITISATS and CDR2 ISYDGTV (reference sequence). CDR3 length equals 12 residues. The CDR3, as DNA: TGTGCCTTGTGGGAGGACTATTATAAGAAGCTCTTT. It encodes CALWEDYYKKLF.

This clone was found many times. This sequence joins TRGV9 and TRGJ1 or TRGJ2. V was pared by 12 bases and J by 6 bases, with 14 bases of the junction left unmatched. Germline CDR1 GITISATS, CDR2 ISYDGTV (reference sequence). The CDR3 loop spans 12 amino acids. The CDR3 loop reads CALREVSYKKLF. CDR3 nucleotide sequence: TGTGCCCTGCGGGAGGTCTCTTATAAGAAACTCTTT.

By share of the sample, this clone is medium-sized. V gene TRGV9 combines with J gene TRGJ1 or TRGJ2. CDR1 GITISATS and CDR2 ISYDGTV come from the germline V gene (reference sequence). The CDR3 runs to 13 residues. V lost 1 base, J lost 5 bases, and 5 bases stayed unmatched. The CDR3 coding sequence is TGTGCCTTGTGGGAGGTTCGGGATTATAAGAAACTCTTT. Its protein product is CALWEVRDYKKLF.

In this sample, this clone turned up a few times. This likely came from a read error, as a far larger clone is one base away. The same CDR3 also results from other DNA sequences found in this sample. V gene TRGV9 combines with J gene TRGJ1 or TRGJ2. Germline loops: CDR1 GITISATS, CDR2 ISYDGTV (reference sequence). The CDR3 is made up of 12 amino acids. The junction had 8 bases not matched to a gene; V was cut back by 0 bases and J by 12 bases. CDR3 sequence: CALWEVPLRKLF. CDR3 DNA sequence: TGTGCCTTGTGGGAGGTGCCACTGAGGAAACTCTTT.

This clone was counted many times. The DNA is left out, because the CDR3 cannot be placed on it with certainty; the CDR3 is given as TCRdb lists it. The sample contains more than one DNA sequence encoding this CDR3. No J gene call was made, and the V gene is TRGV9. Including both end residues, the CDR3 is 28 amino acids long. Germline CDR1 and CDR2: GITISATS and ISYDGTV (reference sequence). CDR3 residues: CASLRGRNSLAVEQHWLSQVSIGRIQHF.

Concerning this clone itself: TCRdb shows a much larger clone's protein in place of this DNA's translation, and the two differ at residue 3, likely through a read error; the protein shown is translated from the DNA. V gene TRGV3 combines with J gene TRGJ1 or TRGJ2. Because TCRdb records no J gene, it was assigned here through a match of the DNA to germline. Germline V gene lookup returns CDR1 VTNTFY and CDR2 YDVSTARD (reference sequence). This CDR3 contains 14 residues. The CDR3 nucleotides read TGTGCCGCCTGGGACAGGCTGGGGCTTTATAAGAAACTCTTT. It yields the protein CAAWDRLGLYKKLF.

To note about this clone: The protein in TCRdb stems from a much larger clone and differs at residue 11 from this DNA's translation, likely a read error; here the protein is translated from the DNA. As DNA, the CDR3 is TGTGCCACCTGGGACAGGTTTTATTATAAGAGACTCTTT. This translates into CATWDRFYYKRLF. V gene assignment gives TRGV3, but the J gene was left uncalled. The germline V gene has CDR1 VTNTFY and CDR2 YDVSTARD (reference sequence). The CDR3 is 13 amino acids.

In this sample, this clone turned up many times. The rearrangement links TRGV4 to TRGJ1 or TRGJ2. The J gene was missing in TCRdb and was found by matching the end of the DNA to germline. The CDR3 is 14 amino acids. The V and J ends lost 4 bases and 0 bases, in that order; junction bases with no gene match: 6. Per germline, CDR1 EGSTGY and CDR2 YDSYTSSV. The DNA for the CDR3 is TGTGCCACCTGGGAGGTAGGGAATTATTATAAGAAACTCTTT. Its protein is CATWEVGNYYKKLF.